The TCR beta chain described here comes from a study of CD8+CD57+ T cells in acquired aplastic anemia (dated 2018 in TCRdb). The study in broad terms: A mean of around 3.2 ug of DNA, ranging from roughly 0.2 to 27.4 ug, was extracted from sorted CD4+ and CD8+ cells. CD8+CD57+ expansion was defined as a frequency above the mean frequency observed in healthy subjects. General study outcomes and caveats: Between patients and healthy controls, no significant difference in CD8+ Simpson's diversity was found (P=0.060). Twenty-nine CD8+ CDR3 sequences were shared between patients and controls but appeared highly expressed in patients and within their immunodominant clones.

On this clonotype: Its antigen is still unknown. Base-call qualities are not available, and no considerably larger clone is one nucleotide away.

The germline V gene provides CDR1 SGHVS and CDR2 FQNEAQ. The CDR3, from cysteine to phenylalanine, totals 15 residues. The read is trimmed to its CDR3 DNA, 45 bases read in frame from base 1. A distance of 21 bases separates the germline ends of V and J, which lose 2 bases and 16 bases respectively. The patients picked for sequencing were ones in whom flow cytometry had shown an expansion of CD8+CD57+ cells. All patients had severe acquired aplastic anemia diagnosed by International Study of Aplastic Anemia and Agranulocytosis and Camitta criteria. At the time blood was sampled, none of the patients had received any therapy. The study deep-sequenced TCR repertoires of sorted CD4+ and CD8+ blood T cells from severe aplastic anemia patients and healthy subjects. Patients were enrolled under clinicaltrials.gov protocols 00001620, 01623167, 00001397, 00071045, 00081523 and 00961064 in the USA. Ficoll-Paque density gradient centrifugation was used to isolate peripheral blood mononuclear cells. Before DNA extraction, CD4+ and CD8+ T cells were sorted with FACS or magnetic beads.

Profiling of TCR beta VDJ combinations and CDR3 sequences used genomic DNA as the template. An Illumina HiSeq 2000 was the platform used for TCR repertoire sequencing. The study's processing was this. TRBV/TRBJ rearrangement plots, CDR3 size and DJ length profiles, and Simpson's diversity index were used to assess repertoires. Whichever DNA sequence was most abundant in the deep sequencing data was defined as the immunodominant clone. CDR3 amino acid sequences were screened for sharing across subjects and compared with published repertoires and the VDJdb database. The public reads were reanalyzed by TCRdb: fastp trimming at Q25, MiXCR alignment, in-frame beta chains only. Duplicate CDR3 protein sequences are folded into a single record with the most common DNA and genes. TCRdb, rather than the study authors, made the V and J calls. The sample data list roughly 250,000 distinct CDR3 sequences, and 82% of these were observed just once. The ten largest make up about two fifths of the sample.

Recombination connected TRBV7-8 to TRBJ1-6, with a weak D call of TRBD1 (5 bases match). Sequenced input: sorted CD4+, CD8+, or CD8+CD57+ T cells (not recorded which) from PBMCs. The receptor's source is a human donor with aplastic anemia. The sequenced DNA: TGTGCCAGCAGCTTACAGGGAGGTTCCGATACGCAGCTCCACTTT. Translated, this is CASSLQGGSDTQLHF.